Presented here are 10 T cell receptor beta chains from one specimen sequenced in a study of CD8 T cells in ankylosing spondylitis. TCRdb recomputed calls from the 5' RACE reads with MiXCR, one row per CDR3 protein. This table has some 140,000 distinct CDR3 sequences, 6% to 8.5% appearing once. What was sequenced was blood, either unsorted or a sorted T cell fraction (not recorded which). The receptors derive from a female donor with ankylosing spondylitis or in good health (not recorded which).

In this sample, this clonotype turned up many times. The CDR3 here is CASSLTLEKLFF. In DNA, the CDR3 is TGTGCCAGCAGCTTGACACTGGAAAAACTGTTTTTT. The genes are TRBV12-3 or TRBV12-4 and TRBJ1-4; D unresolved. The length of the CDR3 is 12 residues. Trimming pared 6 bases from V and 8 bases from J, leaving 10 bases between.

This clonotype appeared many times. The rearrangement links TRBV7-3 to TRBJ1-2, with D perhaps TRBD1 (6 bases). Per the germline V gene, CDR1 is SGHTA and CDR2 is FQGTGA. V lost 5 bases and J lost 3, with 16 bases in between. The length of the CDR3 is 15 residues. This CDR3 reads CASSPRGGPYYGYTF. Written as DNA, the CDR3 is TGTGCCAGCAGCCCCCGTGGGGGGCCCTACTATGGCTACACCTTC.

This clonotype was recorded at least ten times. The gene calls are TRBV7-9 and TRBJ1-2; D call uncertain. Trimming pared 8 bases from V and 2 bases from J, leaving 15 bases between. The CDR3 spans 14 residues. Germline CDR1 SEHNR, CDR2 FQNEAQ (reference sequence). CDR3 loop: CASVPSPLNYGYTF. CDR3 nucleotides: TGTGCCAGCGTACCGTCTCCACTGAACTATGGCTACACCTTC.

This clonotype was recorded many times. V usage is TRBV20-1 and J usage is TRBJ2-1, with 9 bases lining up with TRBD2. After removal of 3 bases from V and 6 bases from J, the junction contained 9 bases not matched to a gene. The CDR3 loop spans 15 amino acids. In germline, CDR1 is DFQATT, CDR2 SNEGSKA (reference sequence). The CDR3 loop is CSASTGTSLANEQFF. The CDR3 region has the DNA TGCAGTGCTAGTACCGGGACTAGCTTAGCCAATGAGCAGTTCTTC.

The chain couples TRBV4-2 to TRBJ2-3; 7 bases are shared with TRBD1. The V gene end was trimmed by 3 bases and the J gene end by 2 bases; junction bases not matched to a gene: 5. Germline assignment: CDR1 LGHNA and CDR2 YNFKEQ. This CDR3 contains 15 residues. CDR3 nucleotides: TGTGCCAGCAGCCACCGCAGGGGGATCACAGATACGCAGTATTTT. It codes for CASSHRRGITDTQYF.

The rearrangement links TRBV7-2 to TRBJ2-3, with 7 positions matching TRBD2. The trim removed 1 base at V and 2 bases at J, leaving 6 bases unmatched. The germline gives CDR1 SGHTA, CDR2 FQGNSA. The CDR3 length is 16 residues. The CDR3 nucleotides read TGTGCCAGCAGCTTAGATGGGACTACCTTCACAGATACGCAGTATTTT. Protein: CASSLDGTTFTDTQYF.

Many counts were recorded for this clonotype. The chain is built from TRBV7-9 and TRBJ1-1; D is unclear. This CDR3 spans 13 amino acids. Germline lookup yields CDR1 SEHNR and CDR2 FQNEAQ (reference sequence). Trimming took 0 bases from V and 1 from J, leaving 3 bases between them. CDR3 sequence reads: CASSLAENTEAFF. CDR3 bases: TGTGCCAGCAGCTTAGCAGAGAACACTGAAGCTTTCTTT.

This clonotype was picked up many times. The chain couples TRBV28 to TRBJ2-1; D is possibly TRBD1 (7 bases). CDR3 size: 15 residues. CDR1 MDHEN and CDR2 SYDVKM come from the germline V gene. Trimming shortened V by 3 bases and J by 9 bases, and 18 bases separated the two germline ends. The CDR3 DNA is TGTGCCAGCAGTTTTGGGGGGACGTCAGGGGGTGAGCAGTTCTTC. This encodes CASSFGGTSGGEQFF.

This clonotype was seen repeatedly, ten times or more. This CDR3 reads CASSLDRAKPQHF. In DNA, the CDR3 is TGTGCCAGCAGTTTGGACAGGGCAAAGCCCCAGCATTTT. The chain employs TRBV12-3 or TRBV12-4 and TRBJ1-5, with 8 positions matching TRBD1. V lost 3 bases and J lost 8; bases outside the gene matches: 3. The CDR3 sequence is 13 residues long.

The table lists this clonotype with many counts. The chain has TRBV5-4 and TRBJ2-2, with 8 nucleotides matching TRBD1. With 1 base clipped from V and 6 bases from J, the junction kept 5 bases outside the gene matches. This CDR3 comprises 15 residues. CDR1 is SGHNT, CDR2 YYREEE, per germline (reference sequence). The CDR3 sequence is CASSLIGQGPGELFF. The CDR3 nucleotides are TGTGCCAGCAGCTTGATCGGACAGGGACCCGGGGAGCTGTTTTTT.